This TCR beta chain was captured by sequencing in a study of blood T cells in healthy people across ages. Next came a second PCR, run for about 7 to 12 cycles, which used a sample-barcoded 5' primer along with a J-beta primer mix. TCRdb redid the calling of the 5' RACE reads with MiXCR, one entry per CDR3 protein. The table has roughly 800,000 distinct CDR3 sequences, over 45% seen once. As to this clonotype: The target antigen is unknown.

Overall study findings and caveats: Long-lived donors had more naive CD4+ cells and higher diversity than aged donors.

The germline V gene encodes CDR1 DFQATT and CDR2 SNEGSKA (reference sequence). Trimming left V 2 bases short and J 4 bases short, with 14 bases between. The CDR3 contains 14 residues. V and J are TRBV20-1 and TRBJ1-1; D is unresolved. The TCR comes from a man aged 25 to 40 in good health. The sequencing input was blood. The CDR3 bases are TGCAGTGCTAGACGGATCGGAGGGAGCACTGAAGCTTTCTTT. This codes for CSARRIGGSTEAFF.